The 29 T cell receptor beta chains given below trace back to one sample, sequenced in a study of blood T cell repertoires in COVID-19. Repertoires were generated with immunoSEQ multiplex PCR, while TCRdb's copy carries only in-frame clones and drops some. Of 350,000 to 550,000 clones listed, about 85% were seen once; the top ten hold roughly 1.8%. Sequences were obtained from PBMCs or T cells enriched from blood (not recorded which). The receptors come from a woman aged 18-29 years with acute COVID-19.

The chain joins TRBV24-1 to TRBJ2-1; D may be TRBD1 (5 bases). Trimming pared 7 bases from V and 1 base from J, leaving 22 bases between. CDR1 and CDR2 (germline): KGHDR, SFDVKD. The CDR3 extends over 18 amino acids. The chain's CDR3 is CATSDRVGSRGSYNEQFF. Here the CDR3 DNA reads TGTGCCACCAGCGATAGGGTAGGTTCAAGGGGATCCTACAATGAGCAGTTCTTC.

The chain is built from TRBV3-1 (or the pseudogene TRBV3-2) and TRBJ1-3; D gene unclear. Per germline, CDR1 LGHDT and CDR2 YNNKEL (reference sequence). CDR3 length: 13 residues. With 0 bases removed from V and 4 bases from J, the gap between germline ends came to 4 bases. The CDR3 protein is CASSQESGNTIYF. DNA of the CDR3: TGTGCCAGCAGCCAAGAATCAGGAAACACCATATATTTT.

The rearrangement joins TRBV5-5 to TRBJ2-5; the D is unclear. There are 12 residues in the CDR3. Trimming took 4 bases from V and 5 from J, leaving 9 bases between them. The germline gives CDR1 SGHKS, CDR2 YYEKEE (reference sequence). The CDR3 region is CASSRGGETQYF. CDR3 coding DNA: TGTGCCAGCAGCCGAGGTGGGGAGACCCAGTACTTC.

The chain links TRBV15 to TRBJ1-1, with 7 bases matching TRBD1. CDR3 length: 17 amino acids. CDR1 and CDR2 (germline): LNHNV, YYDKDF (reference sequence). With V trimmed by 3 bases and J by 0 bases, 10 bases remained unmatched. The CDR3 DNA follows: TGTGCCACCAGCAGTGTGACAGGGAATTGGATGAACACTGAAGCTTTCTTT. This sequence encodes CATSSVTGNWMNTEAFF.

The chain employs TRBV14 and TRBJ1-2; 9 bases match TRBD1. Germline-derived CDR1 and CDR2 are SGHDN and FVKESK. CDR3 length: 15 residues. V lost 0 bases to trimming and J lost 8 bases; unmatched junction nucleotides: 7. The CDR3 sequence is CASSQDLQGAWGYTF. The CDR3 region has the DNA TGTGCCAGCAGCCAAGATCTACAGGGGGCTTGGGGCTACACCTTC.

CDR3 sequence: CASSQELTAGANVLTF. The CDR3 DNA is TGTGCCAGCAGCCAAGAACTCACAGCTGGGGCCAACGTCCTGACTTTC. V gene TRBV4-2 combines with J gene TRBJ2-6; D unclear. The CDR3 sequence is 16 residues long. V was pared by 0 bases and J by 2 bases, with 8 bases between. CDR1 is LGHNA, CDR2 YNFKEQ, per germline.

The chain combines TRBV27 with TRBJ1-5; unclear D gene. V was shortened by 8 bases and J by 1 base, with 9 bases between the two germline ends. CDR1 is MNHEY and CDR2 is SMNVEV in the germline V gene (reference sequence). This CDR3 contains 13 residues. The CDR3 is CASGESSNQPQHF. The CDR3 DNA is TGTGCCAGCGGGGAGTCGAGCAATCAGCCCCAGCATTTT.

On this clone: In the same sample, other DNA sequences code for this CDR3. The rearrangement links TRBV11-2 to TRBJ2-7; 9 nucleotides agree with TRBD1. V was pared by 5 bases and J by 3 bases, with 2 bases of the junction left unmatched. The V gene's germline CDR1 is SGHAT and CDR2 FQNNGV. The CDR3 is made up of 13 amino acids. CDR3 amino acids: CASSRDRVYEQYF. The CDR3 DNA reads as TGTGCCAGCAGCAGGGACAGGGTCTACGAGCAGTACTTC.

The chain employs TRBV5-1 and TRBJ2-5; D uncertain. V was trimmed by 0 bases and J by 5 bases, leaving 8 bases between them. This CDR3 contains 13 residues. CDR1 and CDR2 from the germline V gene are SGHRS and YFSETQ. The CDR3 here is CASSLDPRETQYF. The CDR3 coding sequence is TGCGCCAGCAGCTTGGATCCCCGGGAGACCCAGTACTTC.

The chain combines TRBV24-1 with TRBJ1-3; D perhaps matches TRBD1 (6 bases). This CDR3 spans 17 amino acids. CDR1 and CDR2 from the germline V gene are KGHDR and SFDVKD. V lost 4 bases, J lost 0 bases, and 15 bases lay in between. The CDR3 loop is CATSEGRGQISGNTIYF. Here the CDR3 DNA reads TGTGCCACCAGTGAAGGTCGAGGACAGATCTCTGGAAACACCATATATTTT.

The rearrangement links TRBV28 to TRBJ1-1; 7 nucleotides match TRBD1. The junction had 5 bases not matched to a gene; V was cut back by 6 bases and J by 4 bases. Germline V lookup: CDR1 MDHEN, CDR2 SYDVKM. CDR3 size: 13 residues. The CDR3 sequence: CASRGGAGTEAFF. CDR3 in DNA: TGTGCCAGCAGAGGGGGCGCCGGCACTGAAGCTTTCTTT. Full variable domain (remainder filled in from reference TRBV28 and TRBJ1-1): DVKVTQSSRYLVKRTGEKVFLECVQDMDHENMFWYRQDPGLGLRLIYFSYDVKMKEKGDIPEGYSVSREKKERFSLILESASTNQTSMYLCASRGGAGTEAFFGQGTRLTVV.

The chain links TRBV12-5 to TRBJ2-1; no clear D. Germline V gene lookup returns CDR1 LGHNT and CDR2 FRNRAP. V dropped 3 bases and J dropped 8 bases, with 11 bases sitting between them. This CDR3 has 13 amino acids. CDR3 in amino acids: CASGFSGIDEQFF. The CDR3 DNA reads as TGTGCTAGTGGTTTTTCAGGTATAGATGAGCAGTTCTTC.

This clone was recorded only once. This chain joins TRBV10-1 and TRBJ2-1, with 8 bases matching TRBD2. V gave up 0 bases and J gave up 4 bases; unmatched junction bases: 5. The CDR3 contains 16 residues. The germline gives CDR1 WNHNN, CDR2 SYGVQD (reference sequence). CDR3 sequence (DNA): TGCGCCAGCAGTGAGTCAGGCGGGAGGAATTACAATGAGCAGTTCTTC. Translation: CASSESGGRNYNEQFF.

This clone was picked up one time. The rearrangement uses TRBV30 and TRBJ2-7; 7 nucleotides align to TRBD2. Germline V gene data show CDR1 as GTSNPN and CDR2 as SVGIG (reference sequence). This CDR3 has 12 residues. With V trimmed by 4 bases and J by 6 bases, 6 bases remained unmatched. CDR3 amino acids: CAWIGGRGEQYF. CDR3 DNA: TGTGCCTGGATTGGGGGGAGGGGCGAGCAGTACTTC.

V and J are TRBV9 and TRBJ2-7; a possible D gene is TRBD2 (6 bases). The CDR3 length is 14 residues. CDR1 and CDR2 from the germline V gene are SGDLS and YYNGEE. The ends were cut back, 2 bases at V and 5 bases at J, with 14 bases in the middle. The CDR3 sequence: CASSVEGFRDEQYF. The CDR3 DNA sequence: TGTGCCAGCAGCGTGGAGGGGTTTAGAGACGAGCAGTACTTC. Variable domain in full (rest from reference TRBV9 and TRBJ2-7): DSGVTQTPKHLITATGQRVTLRCSPRSGDLSVYWYQQSLDQGLQFLIQYYNGEERAKGNILERFSAQQFPDLHSELNLSSLELGDSALYFCASSVEGFRDEQYFGPGTRLTVT.

The chain combines TRBV19 with TRBJ1-5; 9 nucleotides agree with TRBD1. V lost 10 bases and J lost 6; bases outside the gene matches: 7. Germline V gene lookup returns CDR1 LNHDA and CDR2 SQIVND (reference sequence). The CDR3 is made up of 13 amino acids. Here the CDR3 reads CATRTGVGQPQHF. The CDR3 bases are TGTGCCACAAGGACAGGGGTCGGTCAGCCCCAGCATTTT. Full variable domain (missing parts from reference TRBV19 and TRBJ1-5): DGGITQSPKYLFRKEGQNVTLSCEQNLNHDAMYWYRQDPGQGLRLIYYSQIVNDFQKGDIAEGYSVSREKKESFPLTVTSAQKNPTAFYLCATRTGVGQPQHFGDGTRLSIL.

This chain uses TRBV19 with TRBJ2-7; weak D call: TRBD1 (5 bases). The CDR3 totals 13 residues. CDR1 and CDR2 (germline): LNHDA, SQIVND (reference sequence). The germline V and J ends were trimmed by 6 bases and 2 bases, with 11 bases remaining between them. For the CDR3, the DNA is TGTGCCAGTAGGTTGGGGCCAGCCTACGAGCAGTACTTC. It yields the protein CASRLGPAYEQYF.

This chain joins TRBV18 and TRBJ2-3; weak D call: TRBD2 (5 bases). The V and J ends lost 2 bases and 4 bases respectively, with 10 bases between them. The germline CDR1 and CDR2 sequences are KGHSH and LQKENI. This CDR3 has 14 residues. The CDR3 sequence is CASSPGELSDTQYF. CDR3 DNA sequence: TGTGCCAGCTCACCAGGGGAGTTGTCAGATACGCAGTATTTT.

The CDR3, as DNA: TGTGCCAGCAGCGATGGGACTCCCCACGAGCAGTACTTC. This codes for CASSDGTPHEQYF. The chain recombines TRBV9 with TRBJ2-7, with D perhaps TRBD2 (6 bases). The CDR3 spans 13 residues. Trimming took 3 bases from V and 5 from J, leaving 12 bases between them. CDR1 SGDLS and CDR2 YYNGEE come from the germline V gene.

The rearrangement joins TRBV28 to TRBJ2-7, with 14 bases aligning to TRBD2. The V segment lost 6 bases and the J segment 3 bases; nucleotides outside the gene matches: 4. In germline, CDR1 is MDHEN, CDR2 SYDVKM. The CDR3 consists of 15 residues. This CDR3 is CASRGTSGSFYEQYF. The CDR3 nucleotides read TGTGCCAGCAGGGGGACTAGCGGGAGTTTCTACGAGCAGTACTTC.

The chain has TRBV5-1 and TRBJ1-2; 8 nucleotides match TRBD1. The V gene's germline CDR1 is SGHRS and CDR2 YFSETQ. The CDR3 extends over 14 amino acids. V trimming: 4 bases; J trimming: 5 bases; junction bases outside the gene matches: 7. The CDR3 loop is CASSKEDRDYGYTF. CDR3 sequence (DNA): TGCGCCAGCAGCAAGGAGGACAGGGATTATGGCTACACCTTC.

The chain uses TRBV9 and TRBJ2-6; D perhaps matches TRBD2 (6 bases). V was clipped by 7 bases and J by 3 bases, with 11 bases between them. Per germline, CDR1 SGDLS and CDR2 YYNGEE. The CDR3 consists of 14 residues. CDR3 nucleotides: TGTGCCAGCGGTGGAGGGGTTGGGGCCAACGTCCTGACTTTC. Residues: CASGGGVGANVLTF. The variable domain in full, with the rest retrieved from reference TRBV9 and TRBJ2-6, is DSGVTQTPKHLITATGQRVTLRCSPRSGDLSVYWYQQSLDQGLQFLIQYYNGEERAKGNILERFSAQQFPDLHSELNLSSLELGDSALYFCASGGGVGANVLTFGAGSRLTVL.

The CDR3 loop is CASSVGFGNYGYTF. CDR3 in DNA: TGTGCCAGCAGCGTAGGATTCGGTAACTATGGCTACACCTTC. The rearrangement links TRBV9 to TRBJ1-2; unclear D gene. V lost 0 bases, J lost 1 base, and 7 bases lay in between. The CDR3 is 14 residues long. CDR1 and CDR2 from the germline V gene are SGDLS and YYNGEE.

The rearrangement links TRBV5-1 to TRBJ2-5; TRBD1 matches at 12 bases. In germline, CDR1 is SGHRS, CDR2 YFSETQ. With V trimmed by 2 bases and J by 4 bases, 9 bases remained unmatched. There are 17 residues in the CDR3. The CDR3 DNA reads TGCGCCAGCAGCTTTGAGGGGGGACAGGGGGCGCGAGAGACCCAGTACTTC. Protein product: CASSFEGGQGARETQYF.

The V and J genes are TRBV18 and TRBJ2-5; D is uncertain. Germline V gene lookup returns CDR1 KGHSH and CDR2 LQKENI. Trimming cost V 2 bases and J 5 bases, with 9 bases left between them. This CDR3 comprises 13 residues. CDR3 sequence (DNA): TGTGCCAGCTCACCATTAGAGTCCGAGACCCAGTACTTC. Its translation is CASSPLESETQYF.

CDR3 DNA: TGTGCCAGCAGCACCGGACAGGGGGCACTAGGTGAAAAACTGTTTTTT. Translating gives CASSTGQGALGEKLFF. This sequence joins TRBV5-6 and TRBJ1-4, with 11 positions matching TRBD1. V dropped 4 bases and J dropped 7; count of bases not matched to a gene: 9. This CDR3 is built from 16 residues. Germline V gene lookup returns CDR1 SGHDT and CDR2 YYEEEE.

The chain employs TRBV29-1 and TRBJ2-1, with D maybe TRBD1 (5 bases). This CDR3 spans 13 amino acids. V dropped 1 base and J dropped 4 bases, with 8 bases sitting between them. Germline V gene data show CDR1 as SQVTM and CDR2 as ANQGSEA. CDR3 bases: TGCAGCGTTGAAGGGTCAGGGTACAATGAGCAGTTCTTC. Residues: CSVEGSGYNEQFF.

The chain uses TRBV6-4 and TRBJ2-3; 9 bases line up with TRBD1. J was trimmed by 0 bases and V by 6 bases; bases with no gene match: 4. Germline V gene sequence: CDR1 MRHNA, CDR2 SNTAGT. This CDR3 has 15 residues. The CDR3 protein is CASRGTGSSTDTQYF. The DNA for the CDR3 is TGTGCCAGCAGGGGGACAGGGTCTAGCACAGATACGCAGTATTTT.

The rearrangement links TRBV6-5 to TRBJ1-3; no clear D. Germline values: CDR1 MNHEY, CDR2 SVGAGI. Trimming removed 5 bases at V and 0 bases at J, with 8 bases between. This CDR3 contains 14 residues. The CDR3 loop is CASSQARSGNTIYF. CDR3 bases: TGTGCCAGCAGTCAGGCTCGCTCTGGAAACACCATATATTTT.